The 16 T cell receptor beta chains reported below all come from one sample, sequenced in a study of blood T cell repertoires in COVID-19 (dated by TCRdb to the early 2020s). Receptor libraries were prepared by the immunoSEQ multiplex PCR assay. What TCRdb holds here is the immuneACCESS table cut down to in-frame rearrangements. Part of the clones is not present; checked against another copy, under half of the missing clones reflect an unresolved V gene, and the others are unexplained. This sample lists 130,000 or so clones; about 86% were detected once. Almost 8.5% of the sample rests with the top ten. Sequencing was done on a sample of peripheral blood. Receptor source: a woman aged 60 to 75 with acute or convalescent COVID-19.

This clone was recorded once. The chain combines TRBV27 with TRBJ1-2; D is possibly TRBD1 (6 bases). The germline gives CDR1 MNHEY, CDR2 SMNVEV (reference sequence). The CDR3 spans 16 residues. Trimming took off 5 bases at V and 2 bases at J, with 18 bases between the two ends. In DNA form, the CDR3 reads TGTGCCAGCAGTCTGGGGCAGGGGTCGGTCAACTATGGCTACACCTTC. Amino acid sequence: CASSLGQGSVNYGYTF.

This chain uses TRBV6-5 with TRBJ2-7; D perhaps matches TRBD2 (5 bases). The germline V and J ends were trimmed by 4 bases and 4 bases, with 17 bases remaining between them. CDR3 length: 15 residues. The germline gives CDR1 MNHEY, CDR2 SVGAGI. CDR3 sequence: CASSSPSLGRYEQYF. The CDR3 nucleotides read TGTGCCAGCAGTTCCCCCTCTTTGGGGAGATACGAGCAGTACTTC.

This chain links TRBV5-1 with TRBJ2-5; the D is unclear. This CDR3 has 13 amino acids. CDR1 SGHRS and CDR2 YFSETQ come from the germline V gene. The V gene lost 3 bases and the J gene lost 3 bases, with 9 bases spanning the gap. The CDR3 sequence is CASSWLEKETQYF. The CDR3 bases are TGCGCCAGCAGCTGGTTAGAAAAAGAGACCCAGTACTTC.

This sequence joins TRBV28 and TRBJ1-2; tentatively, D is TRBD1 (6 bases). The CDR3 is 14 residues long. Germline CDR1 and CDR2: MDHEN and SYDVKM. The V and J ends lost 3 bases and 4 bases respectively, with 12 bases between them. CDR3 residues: CASSFPGVGYGYTF. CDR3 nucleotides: TGTGCCAGCAGTTTCCCAGGGGTTGGCTATGGCTACACCTTC.

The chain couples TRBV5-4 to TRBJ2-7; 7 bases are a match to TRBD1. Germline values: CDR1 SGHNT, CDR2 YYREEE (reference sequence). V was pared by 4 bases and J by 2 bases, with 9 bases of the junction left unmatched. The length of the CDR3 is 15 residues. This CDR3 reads CASSHAGTEPYEQYF. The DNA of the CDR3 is TGTGCCAGCAGCCACGCCGGGACAGAGCCCTACGAGCAGTACTTC. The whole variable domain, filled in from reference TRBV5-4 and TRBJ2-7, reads ETGVTQSPTHLIKTRGQQVTLRCSSQSGHNTVSWYQQALGQGPQFIFQYYREEENGRGNFPPRFSGLQFPNYSSELNVNALELDDSALYLCASSHAGTEPYEQYFGPGTRLTVT.

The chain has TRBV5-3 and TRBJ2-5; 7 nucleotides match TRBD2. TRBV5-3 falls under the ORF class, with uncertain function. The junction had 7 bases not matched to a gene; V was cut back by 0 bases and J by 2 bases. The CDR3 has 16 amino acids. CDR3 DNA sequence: TGTGCCAGAAGCTTGGCCTTCTCTAGCGGACAAGAGACCCAGTACTTC. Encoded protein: CARSLAFSSGQETQYF.

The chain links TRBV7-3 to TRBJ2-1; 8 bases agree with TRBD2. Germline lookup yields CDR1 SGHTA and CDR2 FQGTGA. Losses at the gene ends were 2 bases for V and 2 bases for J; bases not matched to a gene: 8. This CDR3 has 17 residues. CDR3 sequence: CASSLDPLAGPYNEQFF. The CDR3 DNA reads TGTGCCAGCAGCTTAGACCCGCTAGCGGGTCCCTACAATGAGCAGTTCTTC.

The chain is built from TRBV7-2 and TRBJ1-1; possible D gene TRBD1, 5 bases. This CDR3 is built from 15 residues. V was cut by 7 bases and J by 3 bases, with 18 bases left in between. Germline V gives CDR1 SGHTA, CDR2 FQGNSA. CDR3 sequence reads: CASTPATEYYTEAFF. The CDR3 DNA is TGTGCCAGCACCCCTGCGACAGAATACTACACTGAAGCTTTCTTT.

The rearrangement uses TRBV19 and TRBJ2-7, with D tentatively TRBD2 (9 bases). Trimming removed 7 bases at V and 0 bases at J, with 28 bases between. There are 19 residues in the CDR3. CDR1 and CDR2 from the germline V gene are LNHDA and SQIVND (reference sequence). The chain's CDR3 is CASTNRGKWLAGSSYEQYF. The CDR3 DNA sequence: TGTGCCAGTACCAACAGGGGGAAATGGCTAGCGGGGAGCTCCTACGAGCAGTACTTC.

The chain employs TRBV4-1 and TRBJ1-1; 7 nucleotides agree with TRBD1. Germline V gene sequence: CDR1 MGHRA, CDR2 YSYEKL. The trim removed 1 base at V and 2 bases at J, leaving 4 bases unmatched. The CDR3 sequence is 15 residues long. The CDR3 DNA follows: TGCGCCAGCAGCCAAGGGACAGGAGTAAACACTGAAGCTTTCTTT. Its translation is CASSQGTGVNTEAFF.

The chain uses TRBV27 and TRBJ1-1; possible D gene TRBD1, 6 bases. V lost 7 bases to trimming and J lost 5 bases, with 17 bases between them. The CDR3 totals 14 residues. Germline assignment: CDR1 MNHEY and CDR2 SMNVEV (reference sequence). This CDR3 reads CASTKNGGTTEAFF. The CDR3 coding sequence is TGTGCCAGCACCAAAAATGGGGGCACGACTGAAGCTTTCTTT.

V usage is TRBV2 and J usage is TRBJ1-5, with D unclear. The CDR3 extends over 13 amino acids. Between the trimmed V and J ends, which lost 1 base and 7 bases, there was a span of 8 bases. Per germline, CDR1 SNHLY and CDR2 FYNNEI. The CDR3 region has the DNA TGTGCCAGCAGTGAAGAGGAGGTACAGCCCCAGCATTTT. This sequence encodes CASSEEEVQPQHF.

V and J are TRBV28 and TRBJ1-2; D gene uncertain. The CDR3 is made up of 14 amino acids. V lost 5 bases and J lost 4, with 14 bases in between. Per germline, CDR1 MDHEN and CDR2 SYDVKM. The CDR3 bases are TGTGCCAGCAGTCCCGTGTCCCTTCCCTATGGCTACACCTTC. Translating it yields CASSPVSLPYGYTF.

This chain's CDR3 is CASRSRGGLYEQYF. CDR3 DNA: TGTGCCAGCAGGTCGCGGGGGGGTTTGTACGAGCAGTACTTC. The chain joins TRBV5-6 to TRBJ2-7, with TRBD2 identical over 9 bases. There are 14 residues in the CDR3. Germline V lookup: CDR1 SGHDT, CDR2 YYEEEE. Trimming removed 5 bases from V and 4 bases from J; junction bases left unmatched: 7.

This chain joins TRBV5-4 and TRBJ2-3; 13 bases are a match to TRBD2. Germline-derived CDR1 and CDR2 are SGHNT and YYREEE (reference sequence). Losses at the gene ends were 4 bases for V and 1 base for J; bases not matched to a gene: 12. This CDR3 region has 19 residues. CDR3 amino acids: CASSGLAGDWPWGTDTQYF. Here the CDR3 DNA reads TGTGCCAGCAGCGGACTAGCGGGGGATTGGCCCTGGGGCACAGATACGCAGTATTTT. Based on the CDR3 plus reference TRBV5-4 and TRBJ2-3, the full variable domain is ETGVTQSPTHLIKTRGQQVTLRCSSQSGHNTVSWYQQALGQGPQFIFQYYREEENGRGNFPPRFSGLQFPNYSSELNVNALELDDSALYLCASSGLAGDWPWGTDTQYFGPGTRLTVL.

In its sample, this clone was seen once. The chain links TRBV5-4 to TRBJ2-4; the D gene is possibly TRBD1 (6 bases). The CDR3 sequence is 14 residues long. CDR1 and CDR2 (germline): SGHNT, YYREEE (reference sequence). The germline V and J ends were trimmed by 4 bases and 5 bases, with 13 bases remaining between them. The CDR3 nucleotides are TGTGCCAGCAGCCTCCGGGACACTCAAAACATTCAGTACTTC. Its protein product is CASSLRDTQNIQYF.